Listed below are T cell receptor beta chains from one sample, sequenced in a study of shared clonotypes between healthy human individuals. The data were produced by immunoSEQ multiplex PCR, yet TCRdb's version contains in-frame clones alone and is incomplete. The table includes 1 million to 1.3 million clones, around three quarters detected once. Sequencing was carried out using memory CD4+ T cells from PBMCs. The receptors were gathered from a man aged 18 to 35 in good health. Some clones in this sample may be carry-over from other donors' samples. The conserved cysteine and the conserved F or W are not part of the CDR3 here. Fields, in order: V gene, J gene, CDR3 protein.

>TRBV6-5|TRBJ2-5
ASSDVTTRVGTQY
>TRBV9|TRBJ2-1
ASSIGTKGHEQF
>TRBV7-2|TRBJ1-5
ASSPTGGISNQPQH
>TRBV19|TRBJ1-1
ASSTPRENTEAF
>TRBV7-2|TRBJ2-5
ASSRHTGTQY
>TRBV9|TRBJ2-2
ASSIPTGQTPGELF
>TRBV19|TRBJ1-5
ASTPGERQPQH
>TRBV14|TRBJ2-7
ASTGSGSGRTEQY
>TRBV7-3|TRBJ2-3
ASSLTSGSTDTQY
>TRBV4-3|TRBJ2-7
ASSQDIGLAGSGEQY
>TRBV28|TRBJ2-2
ASFRAGDSGELF
>TRBV10-1|TRBJ2-7
ASSGGTGAVQY
>TRBV4-1|TRBJ2-2
ASSQGGKGKNTGELF
>TRBV28|TRBJ2-1
ASSWASADNEQF
>TRBV6-6|TRBJ2-5
ASRAEEETQY
>TRBV5-6|TRBJ2-1
ASSLGNRGQGEQF
>TRBV5-6|TRBJ2-4
ASSLRRLAKNIQY
>TRBV7-8|TRBJ2-4
ASSLALGNIQY
>TRBV6-5|TRBJ2-7
ASSLRGGPAYEQY
>TRBV6-6|TRBJ2-5
ASSREGVTQY
>TRBV5-1|TRBJ2-7
ASSLGLSGYEQY
>TRBV28|TRBJ1-4
ASSAGTVGEKLF
>TRBV29-1|TRBJ1-2
SVKVYGYT
>TRBV20-1|TRBJ2-2
SARDGGELF
>TRBV5-1|TRBJ2-2
ASSFRTSVAGELF
>TRBV29-1|TRBJ2-7
SVVVAQTYEQY
>TRBV6-1|TRBJ1-5
ASSAGQGAGSNQPQH
>TRBV28|TRBJ1-1
ASSLLGQKNTEAF
>TRBV5-4|TRBJ2-3
ASSPGQGPGTQY
>TRBV30|TRBJ1-1
AWRDGNTEAF
>TRBV28|TRBJ2-1
ASLGTGGDEQF
>TRBV9|TRBJ2-6
ASSVAIGAGANVLT
>TRBV28|TRBJ2-3
ASSLGPVTDTQY
>TRBV5-1|TRBJ1-2
ASSETTDRVGYT
>TRBV7-3|TRBJ2-3
ASSLGTSLQY
>TRBV2|TRBJ2-5
ASTGGTSGVVETQY
>TRBV4-2|TRBJ2-1
ASSQIRWQF
>TRBV28|TRBJ2-7
ASSLWQGAHEQY
>TRBV6-1|TRBJ2-7
ASRLADHYEQY
>TRBV18|TRBJ1-1
ASSLGGPDTEAF
>TRBV21-1|TRBJ1-1
ASSQRGATEAF
>TRBV11-3|TRBJ2-3
ASSSGQPTDTQY
>TRBV2|TRBJ1-5
ASRGDRVLSNQPQH
>TRBV28|TRBJ2-5
ASSLQVLQETQY
>TRBV28|TRBJ1-2
ASSLNQPEQGGYT
>TRBV18|TRBJ2-7
ASSGAKGTYEQY
>TRBV7-2|TRBJ1-2
ASSPSWAGTANYGYT